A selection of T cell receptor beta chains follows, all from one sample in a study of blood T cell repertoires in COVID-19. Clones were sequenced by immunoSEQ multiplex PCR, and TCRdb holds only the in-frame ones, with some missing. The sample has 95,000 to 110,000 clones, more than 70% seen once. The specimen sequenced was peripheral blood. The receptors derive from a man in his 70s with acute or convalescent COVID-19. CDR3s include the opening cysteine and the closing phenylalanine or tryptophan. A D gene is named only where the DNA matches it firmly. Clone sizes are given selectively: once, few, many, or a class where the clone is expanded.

cdr3_nt: TGTGCCAGCAGTTACTCCGGGACAGGGGGTGCAGATACGCAGTATTTT; cdr3_aa: CASSYSGTGGADTQYF; d_call: TRBD1; v_call: TRBV6-6; j_call: TRBJ2-3; clone_size: -
cdr3_nt: TGTGCCAGCAGCTTGGAACAGTATAATTCACCCCTCCACTTT; cdr3_aa: CASSLEQYNSPLHF; d_call: -; v_call: TRBV5-4; j_call: TRBJ1-6; clone_size: few
cdr3_nt: TGTGCCAGCAGTTACTCTGGAGGGTTCAATCAGCCCCAGCATTTT; cdr3_aa: CASSYSGGFNQPQHF; d_call: -; v_call: TRBV6-2/TRBV6-3; j_call: TRBJ1-5; clone_size: -
cdr3_nt: TGTGCCAGCAGCTTAATTGGGGGCCATTCCTACAATGAGCAGTTCTTC; cdr3_aa: CASSLIGGHSYNEQFF; d_call: -; v_call: TRBV7-3; j_call: TRBJ2-1; clone_size: -
cdr3_nt: TGTGCCAGTAGTATTCAGAATTCACGAGGCGGGGAGCTGTTTTTT; cdr3_aa: CASSIQNSRGGELFF; d_call: -; v_call: TRBV19; j_call: TRBJ2-2; clone_size: few
cdr3_nt: TGCGCCAGCAGCTTGGGCCCCGGGGTAGAAGAGACCCAGTACTTC; cdr3_aa: CASSLGPGVEETQYF; d_call: -; v_call: TRBV5-1; j_call: TRBJ2-5; clone_size: -
cdr3_nt: TGTGCCAGCAGCTCCGACAGGGGCAATCAGCCCCAGCATTTT; cdr3_aa: CASSSDRGNQPQHF; d_call: TRBD1; v_call: TRBV5-8; j_call: TRBJ1-5; clone_size: -
cdr3_nt: TGTGCCAGCAGCTTAGTTCCGGAGGGGGCGGCTGGAAACACCATATATTTT; cdr3_aa: CASSLVPEGAAGNTIYF; d_call: TRBD1; v_call: TRBV7-8; j_call: TRBJ1-3; clone_size: -
cdr3_nt: TGTGCCAGCAGCCCAGGGACAGGGGGCCGCGGGACTGAAGCTTTCTTT; cdr3_aa: CASSPGTGGRGTEAFF; d_call: TRBD1; v_call: TRBV3-1/TRBV3-2; j_call: TRBJ1-1; clone_size: -
cdr3_nt: TGTGCCAGCAGTGAAGCGTCAGGGGGGATAAAACTGTTTTTT; cdr3_aa: CASSEASGGIKLFF; d_call: TRBD1; v_call: TRBV6-1; j_call: TRBJ1-4; clone_size: -
cdr3_nt: TGTGCCAGCAAAGGGGATGGCTACACCTTC; cdr3_aa: CASKGDGYTF; d_call: -; v_call: TRBV6-5; j_call: TRBJ1-2; clone_size: -
cdr3_nt: TGTGCCAGCAGCTCGGGACTTCAGGGAGAGACCCAGTACTTC; cdr3_aa: CASSSGLQGETQYF; d_call: -; v_call: TRBV7-9; j_call: TRBJ2-5; clone_size: -
cdr3_nt: TGTGCCAGCAGCACCAGGCGTTTCACCGGGGAGCTGTTTTTT; cdr3_aa: CASSTRRFTGELFF; d_call: -; v_call: TRBV7-2; j_call: TRBJ2-2; clone_size: once